This entry features one T cell receptor (beta chain) sequence. The CDR3 length is 15 residues. Trimming pared 6 bases from V and 7 bases from J, leaving 21 bases between. The sample originates from a study of response to subunit inactivated influenza vaccine. TCRdb re-analysed the RT-PCR reads in MiXCR, keeping a single row per CDR3 protein. This sample yields 860,000 or so distinct CDR3 sequences, of which roughly 20% are seen a single time; roughly 10% belongs to the top ten. Sequenced here: PBMCs from blood, sampled approximately 5 days after vaccination. The receptor's source is a man aged 45-65 years who received an inactivated influenza vaccine. The rearrangement joins TRBV12-3 or TRBV12-4 to TRBJ2-5; D is possibly TRBD1 (6 bases). The DNA of the CDR3 is TGTGCCAGCAGCCCAATGGGGGCAGATCGGGGGACCCAGTACTTC. Its protein is CASSPMGADRGTQYF.